This T cell receptor (beta chain) was recovered during a study of T cells in Graves' hyperthyroidism and ophthalmopathy (dated by TCRdb to between 2017 and 2020). About the full investigation: Peripheral blood samples were taken at initial diagnosis, before any treatment was given. A discovery cohort of around 98 patients, about 40 with Graves' ophthalmopathy and approximately 55 with stable Graves' hyperthyroidism, was used to find distinguishing TCR V-J signatures. An independent validation cohort of under 20 hyperthyroidism patients and approximately 17 patients who later progressed to ophthalmopathy tested prospective prediction of ophthalmopathy. The roughly 99 discovery patients were divided at random into training and test sets in a 7:3 ratio. In several Graves' hyperthyroidism patients, the study also compared T-cell repertoires from thyroid tissue with T-cell repertoires from blood. Once sampling was done, hyperthyroidism patients were given methimazole at a starting dose of 30 mg daily, whereas ophthalmopathy patients were given high-dose intravenous methylprednisolone. The paper describes TCR Vbeta CDR3 sequencing of 120 to 150 peripheral blood samples, made up of some 42 ophthalmopathy patients, roughly 75 hyperthyroidism patients and 17 progressor patients. General findings and caveats noted by the study authors: Most expanded thyroid clonotypes (frequency above 0.001) were also detected in blood, suggesting blood repertoires may reflect thyroid immune responses. In cross-validation, a model built on a 13 V-J signature told ophthalmopathy apart from stable hyperthyroidism with 85% to 90% sensitivity and around 83% specificity, and in testing the same model reached 80%/75%. Sample size was not statistically predetermined, and blinding of investigators to group allocation was not performed. In validation, the model predicted progression to ophthalmopathy with about 71% sensitivity and approximately 78% specificity, a median of 6.5 months before onset.

The TCR beta CDR3 regions were amplified from RNA transcripts. For the first round of RT-PCR on the TCR CDR3, the HTBI primer set was used together with the Qiagen OneStep RT-PCR kit. Libraries were constructed in a second round of multiplex PCR, after which size selection and purification were carried out. Libraries were sequenced paired-end with 100 bp reads on an Illumina HiSeq2000. As for how the authors treated the data: SOAPnuke was used to process the raw data, throwing out any read that contained adapters or uncalled bases, had a mean Phred below 15, or lacked an exact constant-primer or identifier match. High-quality paired reads were merged using COPE v1.2.5, and each unique nucleotide sequence was defined as a clonotype. Clonotypes were aligned to IMGT TRBV, TRBD and TRBJ reference segments using MiTCR v1.1. The analysis included only V-J combinations with a frequency above 0.0001, which together covered 99.2% of the repertoires. The TCS score was defined as the ratio of F50 (clonal expansion) to E x V (chaos), calculated using BLOSUM62-based TCRdist between CDR3 peptides within each V-J. Welch's t-statistics and random forest reduced approximately 520 V-J features to about 12, which were used in a naive Bayes classifier (R e1071). TCRdb itself trimmed the public reads at Q25 with fastp, ran MiXCR and retained productive beta chains. Every distinct CDR3 protein forms one entry, paired with its most common genes and DNA. The V and J calls reflect TCRdb's pipeline rather than the authors' work. Within this sample are 35,000 to 45,000 distinct CDR3 sequences, with 40% to 55% of them counted one time only. 6.2% of the sample is held by the ten biggest clonotypes.

Compared with germline, V lacks 5 bases and J lacks 1 base; bases without a gene match: 4. The CDR3 spans 14 residues, from the cysteine through the phenylalanine. CDR3 DNA is the only sequence kept; it has 42 bases, read in frame from the first base. Looking up the germline V gene (reference sequence) yields CDR1 DFQATT and CDR2 SNEGSKA. Hyperthyroidism patients were newly diagnosed, had a disease duration of under 2 months, and were aged 18 to 65 years. The study excluded patients with uncontrolled infections, other autoimmune diseases, pregnancy or lactation. Clinical symptoms, serum thyroxine and TRAb, thyroid ultrasound, and orbital computed tomography formed the basis for the diagnoses. For progressor patients, blood was drawn at the first diagnosis of hyperthyroidism, before any ophthalmopathy symptoms had appeared. PBMCs were isolated from roughly 10 ml of fresh peripheral blood by Ficoll-Paque density gradient centrifugation. Progressor patients were defined as those initially diagnosed with Graves' hyperthyroidism in whom ophthalmopathy developed during follow-up. Total RNA was extracted with Trizol reagent, and quality was checked on an Agilent 2100 Bioanalyzer.

As for this clonotype: Its target antigen remains unknown. One base away there is no much larger clone; base qualities are not given.

The source is a woman aged 45-65 years with Graves' hyperthyroidism that later progressed to Graves' ophthalmopathy. Sequencing was performed on blood. The chain employs TRBV20-1 and TRBJ2-1, with 8 middle bases fitting TRBD2. The CDR3 protein: CSAFRGGSYNEQFF. The DNA sequence is given as TGCAGTGCTTTCCGCGGGGGGTCCTACAATGAGCAGTTCTTC.